The 8 T cell receptor beta chains reported below all come from one sample, sequenced in a study of PD-L1 blockade in urothelial cancer. The assay was immunoSEQ multiplex PCR, and TCRdb's table has in-frame clones only and misses some. The sample lists 25,000 to 30,000 clones; 75% to 90% were seen once. Sequencing used PBMCs, obtained around atezolizumab (anti-PD-L1) treatment. The receptors stem from a man aged 45-65 years with urothelial cancer.

The V and J genes are TRBV5-8 and TRBJ1-2; 11 positions match TRBD1. Trimming removed 4 bases from V and 14 bases from J; junction bases left unmatched: 7. Germline lookup yields CDR1 SGHTS and CDR2 YDEGEE. The CDR3 is made up of 12 amino acids. Here the CDR3 reads CASSKDRGRDTF. The CDR3 DNA reads TGTGCCAGCAGCAAGGACAGGGGGCGCGATACCTTC.

The chain is built from TRBV7-3 and TRBJ1-1; TRBD1 matches 7 bases. The V gene's germline CDR1 is SGHTA and CDR2 FQGTGA. The CDR3 runs to 17 residues. V shed 5 bases and J 0 bases; nucleotides not matched to a gene: 12. The CDR3 region has the DNA TGTGCCAGCAGCCCCACCGGGACAGATAGCATGAACACTGAAGCTTTCTTT. Protein product: CASSPTGTDSMNTEAFF.

The chain has TRBV14 and TRBJ2-3; 9 nucleotides align to TRBD2. Germline CDR1 SGHDN, CDR2 FVKESK. J lost 4 bases, V lost 1 base, and 6 bases had no gene match. This CDR3 has 16 residues. The DNA for the CDR3 is TGTGCCAGCAGCCAAGTCCTGCTAGCGGGGTCAGATACGCAGTATTTT. Translation: CASSQVLLAGSDTQYF.

The chain is built from TRBV6-1 and TRBJ2-3; 8 bases are a match to TRBD1. The germline V gene encodes CDR1 MNHNS and CDR2 SASEGT. Trimming removed 6 bases from V and 3 bases from J; junction bases left unmatched: 5. The CDR3 runs to 14 residues. Written as DNA, the CDR3 is TGTGCCAGCAGACAGGGGGATGTTACAGATACGCAGTATTTT. Its translation: CASRQGDVTDTQYF.

The chain employs TRBV7-8 and TRBJ2-3; the D is unclear. The CDR3 is 14 amino acids. Germline CDR1 reads SGHVS; CDR2 reads FQNEAQ. V was pared by 3 bases and J by 0 bases, with 7 bases between. The CDR3 sequence is CASSFSPSTDTQYF. The CDR3 nucleotides read TGTGCCAGCAGCTTCAGTCCTAGCACAGATACGCAGTATTTT. The variable domain in full, completed from reference TRBV7-8 and TRBJ2-3, reads GAGVSQSPRYKVAKRGQDVALRCDPISGHVSLFWYQQALGQGPEFLTYFQNEAQLDKSGLPSDRFFAERPEGSVSTLKIQRTQQEDSAVYLCASSFSPSTDTQYFGPGTRLTVL.

The chain couples TRBV5-1 to TRBJ2-1; TRBD1 is a possible D gene (6 bases). The length of the CDR3 is 15 residues. Germline assignment: CDR1 SGHRS and CDR2 YFSETQ. Trimming took 2 bases from V and 4 from J, leaving 13 bases between them. In DNA form, the CDR3 reads TGCGCCAGCAGCTTTTTTAGGACAGAGTACAATGAGCAGTTCTTC. Translated: CASSFFRTEYNEQFF.

The V gene is TRBV7-6, the J gene TRBJ1-3; the match to TRBD1 covers 10 bases. The CDR3 is made up of 15 amino acids. The germline gives CDR1 SGHVS, CDR2 FNYEAQ. Trimming removed 4 bases from V and 1 base from J; junction bases left unmatched: 1. The CDR3 spells CASSWDRGSGNTIYF. Here the CDR3 DNA reads TGTGCCAGCAGCTGGGACAGGGGTTCTGGAAACACCATATATTTT. The full variable domain, in which reference TRBV7-6 and TRBJ1-3 provide the parts outside the CDR3, is GAGVSQSPRYKVTKRGQDVALRCDPISGHVSLYWYRQALGQGPEFLTYFNYEAQQDKSGLPNDRFSAERPEGSISTLTIQRTEQRDSAMYRCASSWDRGSGNTIYFGEGSWLTVV.

The chain joins TRBV4-2 to TRBJ1-3; no clear D gene. Per germline, CDR1 LGHNA and CDR2 YNFKEQ. V lost 1 base and J 0 bases, leaving 4 bases between the germline ends. The CDR3 contains 14 residues. CDR3 bases: TGTGCCAGCAGCCAAGGTCTCTCTGGAAACACCATATATTTT. Protein sequence: CASSQGLSGNTIYF.